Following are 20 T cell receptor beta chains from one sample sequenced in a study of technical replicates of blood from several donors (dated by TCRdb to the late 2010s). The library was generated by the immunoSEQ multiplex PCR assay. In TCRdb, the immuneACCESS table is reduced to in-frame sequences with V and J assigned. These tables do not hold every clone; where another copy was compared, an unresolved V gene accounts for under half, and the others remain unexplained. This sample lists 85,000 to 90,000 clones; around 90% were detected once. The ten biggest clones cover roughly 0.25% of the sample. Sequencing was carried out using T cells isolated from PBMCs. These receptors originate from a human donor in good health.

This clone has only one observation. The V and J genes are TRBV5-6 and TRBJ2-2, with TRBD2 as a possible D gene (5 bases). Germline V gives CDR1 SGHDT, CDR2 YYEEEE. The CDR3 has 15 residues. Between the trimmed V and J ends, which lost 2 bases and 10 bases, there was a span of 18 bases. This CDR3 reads CASSFFGMRAVELFF. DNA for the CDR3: TGTGCCAGCAGCTTTTTTGGGATGCGGGCCGTGGAGCTGTTTTTT.

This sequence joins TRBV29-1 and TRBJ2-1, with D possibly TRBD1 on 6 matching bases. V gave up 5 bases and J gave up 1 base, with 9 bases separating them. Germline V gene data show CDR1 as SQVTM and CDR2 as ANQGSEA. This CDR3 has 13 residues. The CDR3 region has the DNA TGCAGCGTTCGAACAGGGTCCTACAATGAGCAGTTCTTC. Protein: CSVRTGSYNEQFF.

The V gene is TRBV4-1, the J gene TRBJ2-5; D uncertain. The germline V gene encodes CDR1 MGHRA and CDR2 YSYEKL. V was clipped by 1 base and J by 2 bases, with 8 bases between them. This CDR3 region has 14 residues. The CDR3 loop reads CASSQGSPQETQYF. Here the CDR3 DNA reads TGCGCCAGCAGCCAAGGCAGTCCACAAGAGACCCAGTACTTC.

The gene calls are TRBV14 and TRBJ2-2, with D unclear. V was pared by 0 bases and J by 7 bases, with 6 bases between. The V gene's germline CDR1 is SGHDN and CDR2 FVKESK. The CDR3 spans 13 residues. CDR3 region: CASSQDQIGELFF. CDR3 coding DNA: TGTGCCAGCAGCCAAGATCAAATCGGGGAGCTGTTTTTT.

Written as DNA, the CDR3 is TGTGCCAGCAGCTTGGGACTAGCGGGAGAAAATGAGCAGTTCTTC. Translation: CASSLGLAGENEQFF. The genes are TRBV5-6 and TRBJ2-1; TRBD2 matches 12 bases. Germline CDR1 reads SGHDT; CDR2 reads YYEEEE. The CDR3 has 15 amino acids. J was trimmed by 7 bases and V by 0 bases; bases with no gene match: 2.

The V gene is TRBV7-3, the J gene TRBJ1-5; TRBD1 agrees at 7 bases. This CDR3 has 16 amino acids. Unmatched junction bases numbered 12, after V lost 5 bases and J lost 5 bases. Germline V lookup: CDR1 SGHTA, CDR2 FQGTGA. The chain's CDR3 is CASSRRCDRDDQPQHF. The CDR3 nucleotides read TGTGCCAGCAGCCGACGGTGTGACAGGGATGATCAGCCCCAGCATTTT.

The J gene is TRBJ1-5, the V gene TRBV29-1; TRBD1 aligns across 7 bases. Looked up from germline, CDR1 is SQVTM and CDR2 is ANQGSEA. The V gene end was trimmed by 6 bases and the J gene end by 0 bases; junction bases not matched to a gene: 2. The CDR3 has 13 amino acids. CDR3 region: CSVGQDSNQPQHF. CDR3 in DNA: TGCAGCGTAGGACAGGATAGCAATCAGCCCCAGCATTTT.

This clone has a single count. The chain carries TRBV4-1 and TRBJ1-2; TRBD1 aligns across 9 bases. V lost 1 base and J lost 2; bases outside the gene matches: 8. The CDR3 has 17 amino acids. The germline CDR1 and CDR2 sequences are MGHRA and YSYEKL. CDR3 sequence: CASSQAGIGQGNYGYTF. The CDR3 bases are TGCGCCAGCAGCCAAGCGGGCATAGGACAGGGGAACTATGGCTACACCTTC.

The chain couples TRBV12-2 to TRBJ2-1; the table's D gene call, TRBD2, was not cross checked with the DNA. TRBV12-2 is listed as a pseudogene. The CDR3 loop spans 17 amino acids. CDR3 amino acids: CASRLGGGLAGTDEQFF. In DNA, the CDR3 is TGTGCAAGTCGCTTAGGAGGGGGACTAGCGGGAACCGATGAGCAGTTCTTC.

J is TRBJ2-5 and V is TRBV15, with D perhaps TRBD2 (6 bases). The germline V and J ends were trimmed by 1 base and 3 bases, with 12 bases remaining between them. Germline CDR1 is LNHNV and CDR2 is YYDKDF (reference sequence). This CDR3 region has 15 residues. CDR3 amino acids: CATSRGSRREETQYF. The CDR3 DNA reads TGTGCCACCAGCAGAGGGTCCAGGAGGGAAGAGACCCAGTACTTC.

The CDR3 loop is CASSQATSGRLNEQFF. The CDR3, as DNA: TGCGCCAGCAGCCAAGCCACTAGCGGGCGCCTCAATGAGCAGTTCTTC. The rearrangement uses TRBV4-1 and TRBJ2-1; TRBD2 aligns across 9 bases. V dropped 1 base and J dropped 6; count of bases not matched to a gene: 7. The CDR3 extends over 16 amino acids. The germline V gene encodes CDR1 MGHRA and CDR2 YSYEKL.

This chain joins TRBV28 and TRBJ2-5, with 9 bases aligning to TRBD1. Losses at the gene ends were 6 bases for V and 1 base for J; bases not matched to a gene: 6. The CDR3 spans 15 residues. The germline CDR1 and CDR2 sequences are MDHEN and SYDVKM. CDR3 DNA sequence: TGTGCCAGCAGCAGGGACAGGGCTGGCCAAGAGACCCAGTACTTC. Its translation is CASSRDRAGQETQYF.

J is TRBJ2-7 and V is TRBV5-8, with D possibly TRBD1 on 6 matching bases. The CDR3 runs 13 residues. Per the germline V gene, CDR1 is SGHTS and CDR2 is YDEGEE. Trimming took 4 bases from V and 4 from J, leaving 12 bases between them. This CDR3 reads CASSGDNFYEQYF. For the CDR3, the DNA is TGTGCCAGCAGCGGGGACAATTTTTACGAGCAGTACTTC.

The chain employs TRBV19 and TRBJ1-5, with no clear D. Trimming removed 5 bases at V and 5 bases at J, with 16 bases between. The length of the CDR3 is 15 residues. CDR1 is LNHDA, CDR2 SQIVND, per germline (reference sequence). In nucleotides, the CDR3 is TGTGCCAGTAGTGGGGTCAGTTCCGGGGATCAGCCCCAGCATTTT. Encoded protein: CASSGVSSGDQPQHF.

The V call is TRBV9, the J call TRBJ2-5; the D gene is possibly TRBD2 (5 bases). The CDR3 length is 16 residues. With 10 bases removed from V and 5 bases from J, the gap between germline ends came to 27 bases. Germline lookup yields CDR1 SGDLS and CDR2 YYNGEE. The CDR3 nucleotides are TGTGCCGGACTTCGGGGTGTAGGGTGGTTTGAGGAGACCCAGTACTTC. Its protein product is CAGLRGVGWFEETQYF.

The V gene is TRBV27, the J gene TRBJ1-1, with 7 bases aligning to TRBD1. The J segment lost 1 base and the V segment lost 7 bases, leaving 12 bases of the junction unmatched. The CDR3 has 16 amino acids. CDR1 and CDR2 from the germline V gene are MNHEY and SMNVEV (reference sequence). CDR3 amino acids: CASTLKSRQGNTEAFF. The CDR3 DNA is TGTGCCAGCACCCTAAAATCGAGACAGGGGAACACTGAAGCTTTCTTT.

This CDR3 reads CASSLTAGAENTEAFF. CDR3 in DNA: TGTGCCAGCAGTTTAACAGCGGGTGCCGAGAACACTGAAGCTTTCTTT. J is TRBJ1-1 and V is TRBV6-5; D is undetermined. The CDR3 contains 16 residues. Germline V gives CDR1 MNHEY, CDR2 SVGAGI. The V end was cut by 4 bases, the J end by 1 base, with 16 bases between.

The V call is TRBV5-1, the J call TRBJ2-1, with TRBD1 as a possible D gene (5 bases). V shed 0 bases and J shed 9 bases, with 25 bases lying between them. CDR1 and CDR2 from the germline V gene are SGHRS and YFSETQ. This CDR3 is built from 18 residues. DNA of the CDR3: TGCGCCAGCAGCTTGGCGTCCCCAACGGCAGGGTCTACCGGTGAGCAGTTCTTC. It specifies CASSLASPTAGSTGEQFF.

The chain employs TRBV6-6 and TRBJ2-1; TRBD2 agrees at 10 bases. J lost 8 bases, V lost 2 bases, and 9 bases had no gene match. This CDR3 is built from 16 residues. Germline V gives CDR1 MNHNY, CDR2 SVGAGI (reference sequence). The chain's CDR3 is CASSYRASGSRYEQFF. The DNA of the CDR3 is TGTGCCAGCAGTTACCGGGCTAGCGGGAGTCGGTATGAGCAGTTCTTC.

The CDR3 DNA follows: TGCGCCAGCAGCCCGCACGGCCTCACAAGGACGGGGTTCTCCTACGAGCAGTACTTC. Its protein product is CASSPHGLTRTGFSYEQYF. The V gene is TRBV4-1, the J gene TRBJ2-7; tentatively, D is TRBD2 (5 bases). This CDR3 contains 19 residues. Germline CDR1 MGHRA, CDR2 YSYEKL. V was pared by 4 bases and J by 0 bases, with 25 bases between.